This T cell receptor (beta chain) was obtained from a study of T cells in women clearing cervical HPV infection. A remark on this clone: Antigen specificity is unknown. The read finishes 3 residues shy of the CDR3 end, and the germline J gene is used to complete it.

Germline V gene data show CDR1 as KGHSH and CDR2 as LQKENI. V lost 6 bases and J 1 base, leaving 17 bases between the germline ends. This CDR3 is 16 amino acids long. The assay was immunoSEQ multiplex PCR, and TCRdb's table has in-frame clones only and misses some. The sample includes tens of thousands of clones. General observations from the study: Each sample's T-cell count was unknown, possibly confounding richness.

This receptor was taken from a woman aged 18 to 69 with a cervical HPV16 infection that either progressed to CIN3+ or cleared (not recorded which). Material for sequencing was blood buffy coat. The chain employs TRBV18 and TRBJ2-3, with D possibly matching TRBD1 (6 bases). The chain's CDR3 is CASSPTGTSGTDTQYF. CDR3 DNA, as far as it was read: TGTGCCAGCTCCCCGACCGGGACATCGGGCACAGATACG.